This is a list of T cell receptor beta chains from one sample in a study of T cells in Graves' hyperthyroidism and ophthalmopathy. TCRdb called the multiplex PCR reads again in MiXCR, with one record for every CDR3 protein. The sample has a few hundred thousand distinct CDR3 sequences, 13% to 15% seen once; the top ten hold 15% to 20%. Sequenced sample: blood. Receptor source: a young woman with Graves' hyperthyroidism. The CDR3 runs from the conserved cysteine through the conserved F or W. A D gene is named only where the DNA matches it firmly. Expanded clones are given a class, and other clones once, few, many or no size at all.

V gene: TRBV11-2
D gene: NA
J gene: TRBJ1-2
clone size: many
CDR3 DNA: TGTGCCAGCAGTCATTCGGAGCACTATGGCTACACCTTC
CDR3 protein: CASSHSEHYGYTF

V gene: TRBV20-1
D gene: NA
J gene: TRBJ2-1
clone size: many
CDR3 DNA: TGCAGTGCTAGGGAAGACTACAATGAGCAGTTCTTC
CDR3 protein: CSAREDYNEQFF

V gene: TRBV5-1
D gene: NA
J gene: TRBJ2-3
clone size: many
CDR3 DNA: TGCGCCAGCAGCTTGAGGGATCCTAGCACAGATACGCAGTATTTT
CDR3 protein: CASSLRDPSTDTQYF

V gene: TRBV3-1
D gene: NA
J gene: TRBJ2-3
clone size: few
CDR3 DNA: TGTGCCAGCAGCCTATCAGGAACTAGCCCAGATACGCAGTATTTT
CDR3 protein: CASSLSGTSPDTQYF

V gene: TRBV27
D gene: NA
J gene: TRBJ1-4
clone size: many
CDR3 DNA: TGTGCCAGCAGTCTCAATAATGAAAAACTGTTTTTT
CDR3 protein: CASSLNNEKLFF

V gene: TRBV7-3
D gene: TRBD1
J gene: TRBJ1-2
clone size: many
CDR3 DNA: TGTGCCAGCAGCCCTCACTCAGGGGGGGAACTCTATGGCTACACCTTC
CDR3 protein: CASSPHSGGELYGYTF

V gene: TRBV6-5
D gene: NA
J gene: TRBJ2-3
clone size: few
CDR3 DNA: TGTGCCAGCAGTTACCTATTGGGAGATACGCAGTATTTT
CDR3 protein: CASSYLLGDTQYF

V gene: TRBV4-1
D gene: TRBD2
J gene: TRBJ2-7
clone size: few
CDR3 DNA: TGCGCCAGCAGCAGGGGACTAGCGGTGTACGAGCAGTACTTC
CDR3 protein: CASSRGLAVYEQYF

V gene: TRBV7-4
D gene: NA
J gene: TRBJ2-7
clone size: NA
CDR3 DNA: TGTGCCAGCAGCTTAGATCGAGGGTCGCTTGTCTACGAGCAGTACTTC
CDR3 protein: CASSLDRGSLVYEQYF

V gene: TRBV18
D gene: NA
J gene: TRBJ1-1
clone size: many
CDR3 DNA: TGTGCCAGCTCACCACCTCAGGGCACTGAAGCTTTCTTT
CDR3 protein: CASSPPQGTEAFF

V gene: TRBV20-1
D gene: TRBD2
J gene: TRBJ2-2
clone size: many
CDR3 DNA: TGCAGTGCCCCACTATCCGGCGGGGGCGGGGAGCTGTTTTTT
CDR3 protein: CSAPLSGGGGELFF

V gene: TRBV19
D gene: TRBD1
J gene: TRBJ1-2
clone size: many
CDR3 DNA: TGTGCCAGTAGTATAGAGGGACAGGGGGGCTATGGCTACACCTTC
CDR3 protein: CASSIEGQGGYGYTF

V gene: TRBV27
D gene: TRBD2
J gene: TRBJ2-7
clone size: NA
CDR3 DNA: TGTGCCAGCAGCGGGGGGAGAAACGAGCAATACTTC
CDR3 protein: CASSGGRNEQYF

V gene: TRBV5-6
D gene: TRBD1
J gene: TRBJ1-1
clone size: NA
CDR3 DNA: TGTGCCAGCAGCACAACCGGGACAGGGGGCTTGAACACTGAAGCTTTCTTT
CDR3 protein: CASSTTGTGGLNTEAFF

V gene: TRBV7-9
D gene: NA
J gene: TRBJ2-5
clone size: few
CDR3 DNA: TGTGCCAGCAGCACCGACAGGTTCCAAGAGACCCAGTACTTC
CDR3 protein: CASSTDRFQETQYF

V gene: TRBV24-1
D gene: TRBD1
J gene: TRBJ2-3
clone size: few
CDR3 DNA: TGTGCCACCAGTGATCGGACAGGGGCCAGCACAGATACGCAGTATTTT
CDR3 protein: CATSDRTGASTDTQYF

V gene: TRBV12-3/TRBV12-4
D gene: TRBD2
J gene: TRBJ2-3
clone size: many
CDR3 DNA: TGTGCCAGCAGTTCCCCGACTAGCCCCTTCACAGATACGCAGTATTTT
CDR3 protein: CASSSPTSPFTDTQYF

V gene: TRBV12-3/TRBV12-4
D gene: NA
J gene: TRBJ1-2
clone size: once
CDR3 DNA: TGTGCCAGCATGACAAACTATGGCTACACCTTC
CDR3 protein: CASMTNYGYTF

V gene: TRBV25-1
D gene: NA
J gene: TRBJ1-1
clone size: few
CDR3 DNA: TGTGCCAGCAGTGAAGAATGGGAAGCTTTCTTT
CDR3 protein: CASSEEWEAFF

V gene: TRBV30
D gene: TRBD2
J gene: TRBJ2-4
clone size: many
CDR3 DNA: TGTGCCTGGAAGGCTAGCGGGAACAAAAACATTCAGTACTTC
CDR3 protein: CAWKASGNKNIQYF

V gene: TRBV6-2/TRBV6-3
D gene: TRBD2
J gene: TRBJ2-3
clone size: many
CDR3 DNA: TGTGCCACCTCTGAGAGCGGGAATGCAGATACGCAGTATTTT
CDR3 protein: CATSESGNADTQYF

V gene: TRBV5-1
D gene: NA
J gene: TRBJ2-1
clone size: many
CDR3 DNA: TGCGCCAGCAGCTTGGAGCAGTTGGCTAGAGCTGATGAGCAGTTCTTC
CDR3 protein: CASSLEQLARADEQFF

V gene: TRBV9
D gene: NA
J gene: TRBJ1-1
clone size: many
CDR3 DNA: TGTGCCAGCAGCGCGCTCCGGGACGACACTGAAGCTTTCTTT
CDR3 protein: CASSALRDDTEAFF

V gene: TRBV27
D gene: TRBD2
J gene: TRBJ2-1
clone size: many
CDR3 DNA: TGTGCCAGCGAGCCGGCGGGAGTCGGCGACAATGAGCAGTTCTTC
CDR3 protein: CASEPAGVGDNEQFF

V gene: TRBV5-1
D gene: NA
J gene: TRBJ2-5
clone size: many
CDR3 DNA: TGCGCCAGCAGCTTCACATGGACAGCGTCTAAAGAGACCCAGTACTTC
CDR3 protein: CASSFTWTASKETQYF

V gene: TRBV2
D gene: NA
J gene: TRBJ2-2
clone size: NA
CDR3 DNA: TGTGCCAGCAGTGAATTTGGGGGTACGAACACCGGGGAGCTGTTTTTT
CDR3 protein: CASSEFGGTNTGELFF

V gene: TRBV5-6
D gene: TRBD2
J gene: TRBJ2-3
clone size: many
CDR3 DNA: TGTGCCAGCAGCTTGGGCGGGAGGCGAGATACGCAGTATTTT
CDR3 protein: CASSLGGRRDTQYF

V gene: TRBV27
D gene: TRBD1
J gene: TRBJ1-5
clone size: many
CDR3 DNA: TGTGCCACCAGAGGGACAGTCTATCAGCCCCAGCATTTT
CDR3 protein: CATRGTVYQPQHF